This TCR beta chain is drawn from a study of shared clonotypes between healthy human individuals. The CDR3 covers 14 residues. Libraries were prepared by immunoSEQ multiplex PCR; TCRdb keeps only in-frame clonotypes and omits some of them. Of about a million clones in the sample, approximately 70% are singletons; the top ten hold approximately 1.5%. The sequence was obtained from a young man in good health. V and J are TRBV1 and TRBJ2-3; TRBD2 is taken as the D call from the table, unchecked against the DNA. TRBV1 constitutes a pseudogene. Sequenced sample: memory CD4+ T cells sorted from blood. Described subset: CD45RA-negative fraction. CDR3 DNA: TGCACCAGCAGCCGTAGAAAAGTCTCAGATACGCAGTATTTT. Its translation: CTSSRRKVSDTQYF.